The clone carrying this T cell receptor beta chain appeared once. This entry comes from a study of OX40 agonist ivuxolimab in advanced cancers. Profiled with immunoSEQ multiplex PCR; TCRdb holds only in-frame clones, not every one. Here the sample spans 40,000 to 55,000 clones, just over 85% being singletons. The CDR3 covers 15 residues. V gave up 0 bases and J gave up 3 bases, with 6 bases separating them. Germline V lookup: CDR1 SGHDN, CDR2 FVKESK. This specimen was CD4+ or CD8+ T cells sorted from blood, taken in a trial of the OX40 agonist ivuxolimab. This chain uses TRBV14 with TRBJ1-6, with no clear D. The receptor was isolated from an adult with an advanced solid tumor such as melanoma, head and neck, liver or kidney cancer. In nucleotides, the CDR3 is TGTGCCAGCAGCCAAGATAGGTTCTATAATTCACCCCTCCACTTT. Encoded protein: CASSQDRFYNSPLHF.